The 12 T cell receptor beta chains listed next were all sequenced from one sample in a study of cytomegalovirus exposure and HLA in healthy donors. Vbeta (60) and Jbeta (13) primers were used in the PCR. Generated by immunoSEQ multiplex PCR, the TCRdb table keeps only in-frame clones and is missing some. The table has about 130,000 clones, roughly 85% seen once. Material: PBMCs. These receptors came from a woman aged 30 to 39 in good health and CMV-seropositive.

The J gene is TRBJ1-4, the V gene TRBV27; 9 nucleotides match TRBD1. Trimming removed 6 bases from V and 0 bases from J; junction bases left unmatched: 8. CDR3 length: 17 amino acids. CDR1 is MNHEY and CDR2 is SMNVEV in the germline V gene (reference sequence). CDR3 sequence: CASSPGQGRATNEKLFF. The CDR3 region has the DNA TGTGCCAGCAGCCCTGGACAGGGGAGGGCAACTAATGAAAAACTGTTTTTT. Supplemented by reference TRBV27 and TRBJ1-4, the full variable domain reads EAQVTQNPRYLITVTGKKLTVTCSQNMNHEYMSWYRQDPGLGLRQIYYSMNVEVTDKGDVPEGYKVSRKEKRNFPLILESPSPNQTSLYFCASSPGQGRATNEKLFFGSGTQLSVL.

This chain joins TRBV9 and TRBJ2-7; TRBD2 is a possible D gene (6 bases). The CDR3 consists of 14 residues. Germline V gene sequence: CDR1 SGDLS, CDR2 YYNGEE. V was trimmed by 3 bases and J by 2 bases, leaving 12 bases between them. The CDR3 nucleotides are TGTGCCAGCAGCGGGGGACTTCCCGCCTACGAGCAGTACTTC. It specifies CASSGGLPAYEQYF.

The chain uses TRBV5-1 and TRBJ2-5, with 7 bases lining up with TRBD2. Germline V gene sequence: CDR1 SGHRS, CDR2 YFSETQ. The CDR3 spans 14 residues. The V and J ends lost 4 bases and 5 bases, in that order; junction bases with no gene match: 8. CDR3 DNA: TGCGCCAGCAGCCTGGAGCGTAGCGGGGAGACCCAGTACTTC. Protein sequence: CASSLERSGETQYF.

This rearrangement joins TRBV11-2 to TRBJ1-1, with 7 bases aligning to TRBD1. The J segment lost 0 bases and the V segment lost 5 bases, leaving 6 bases of the junction unmatched. Germline CDR1 is SGHAT and CDR2 is FQNNGV. The CDR3 sequence is 15 residues long. The CDR3 region is CASSSRQGVNTEAFF. The DNA of the CDR3 is TGTGCCAGCAGCAGCCGACAGGGAGTGAACACTGAAGCTTTCTTT.

This chain links TRBV6-6 with TRBJ2-1; 10 bases are a match to TRBD2. Germline loops: CDR1 MNHNY, CDR2 SVGAGI (reference sequence). V dropped 8 bases and J dropped 10; count of bases not matched to a gene: 11. The CDR3 loop spans 14 amino acids. The CDR3 spells CASSGTSVNEEQFF. The DNA for the CDR3 is TGTGCCAGCTCCGGGACTAGCGTAAATGAGGAGCAGTTCTTC.

The chain combines TRBV28 with TRBJ1-1; D is perhaps TRBD1 (6 bases). CDR1 is MDHEN, CDR2 SYDVKM, per germline. CDR3 length: 15 residues. The V gene lost 3 bases and the J gene lost 3 bases, with 14 bases spanning the gap. The CDR3 reads CASSFEGRGDTEAFF. The CDR3 DNA is TGTGCCAGCAGTTTTGAGGGCAGGGGTGACACTGAAGCTTTCTTT.

This chain joins TRBV18 and TRBJ2-1; D gene ambiguous. Trimming stripped 1 base from V and 10 bases from J, with 14 bases between. Germline V gene lookup returns CDR1 KGHSH and CDR2 LQKENI. The CDR3 runs 14 residues. The CDR3 DNA follows: TGTGCCAGCTCACCACAATCGAAAAACTCCGAGCAGTTCTTC. Amino acid sequence: CASSPQSKNSEQFF.

This chain uses TRBV5-1 with TRBJ2-7, with 12 bases lining up with TRBD2. From germline, CDR1 is SGHRS and CDR2 YFSETQ. The CDR3 is made up of 16 amino acids. The V segment lost 4 bases and the J segment 0 bases; nucleotides outside the gene matches: 5. Here the CDR3 reads CASSDLLAGGSYEQYF. The CDR3 DNA reads as TGCGCCAGCAGCGACTTACTAGCGGGGGGCTCCTACGAGCAGTACTTC.

The chain is built from TRBV5-1 and TRBJ2-7; tentatively, D is TRBD1 (7 bases). This CDR3 contains 15 residues. CDR1 SGHRS and CDR2 YFSETQ come from the germline V gene. V was pared by 4 bases and J by 5 bases, with 19 bases between. The CDR3 is CASSPGGQDRNEQYF. DNA for the CDR3: TGCGCCAGCAGCCCAGGGGGGCAGGATCGGAACGAGCAGTACTTC.

This chain joins TRBV11-2 and TRBJ2-7; D gene uncertain. Trimming removed 2 bases at V and 4 bases at J, with 15 bases between. CDR1 and CDR2 (germline): SGHAT, FQNNGV. The CDR3 is 15 amino acids. The CDR3 region is CASSLSPGPFYEQYF. CDR3 DNA sequence: TGTGCCAGCAGCTTATCCCCGGGTCCTTTTTACGAGCAGTACTTC. Supplemented by reference TRBV11-2 and TRBJ2-7, the full variable domain reads EAGVAQSPRYKIIEKRQSVAFWCNPISGHATLYWYQQILGQGPKLLIQFQNNGVVDDSQLPKDRFSAERLKGVDSTLKIQPAKLEDSAVYLCASSLSPGPFYEQYFGPGTRLTVT.

CDR3 protein: CASSHTGDFMNTEAFF. The CDR3 DNA sequence: TGCGCCAGCAGTCACACAGGGGATTTCATGAACACTGAAGCTTTCTTT. The genes are TRBV5-1 and TRBJ1-1; 7 bases align to TRBD1. Germline lookup yields CDR1 SGHRS and CDR2 YFSETQ. The CDR3 sequence is 16 residues long. Trimming took 5 bases from V and 0 from J; bases not matched to a gene: 10.

The chain is built from TRBV5-8 and TRBJ1-5; D is undetermined. This CDR3 spans 14 amino acids. Germline V gene sequence: CDR1 SGHTS, CDR2 YDEGEE. V was trimmed by 2 bases and J by 4 bases, leaving 10 bases between them. CDR3: CASSFFERNQPQHF. The CDR3, as DNA: TGTGCCAGCAGCTTCTTTGAGAGGAATCAGCCCCAGCATTTT.